A single count supports the clone carrying this TCR beta chain. Its antigen is currently unknown. This record belongs to a study of OX40 agonist ivuxolimab in advanced cancers. About the study: Prior therapy, whether anti-PD-1, anti-PD-L1 or anti-CTLA-4, was allowed, and more than 35% had some. Study results and limitations: Expanded clones were, on average, more numerous in CD8+ T cells than in CD4+.

Clones were read by immunoSEQ multiplex PCR, and TCRdb kept only the in-frame ones, dropping some. The data hold about 79,000 clones, with roughly 92% observed a single time. Any history of autoimmune disease or systemic immunosuppression disqualified patients. The clonotype comes from an adult with an advanced solid tumor such as melanoma, head and neck, liver or kidney cancer. The input for sequencing was CD4+ or CD8+ T cells sorted from blood, taken in a trial of the OX40 agonist ivuxolimab.

Here the CDR3 reads CASSRVGQGQCNQPQHF. As DNA, the CDR3 is TGCGCCAGCAGTCGAGTCGGACAGGGGCAGTGCAATCAGCCCCAGCATTTT. This rearrangement joins TRBV23-1 to TRBJ1-5; 9 bases align to TRBD1. TRBV23-1 is treated as an ORF (open reading frame) with a function not yet certain. V was pared by 4 bases and J by 2 bases, with 9 bases of the junction left unmatched. The CDR3 loop spans 17 amino acids.